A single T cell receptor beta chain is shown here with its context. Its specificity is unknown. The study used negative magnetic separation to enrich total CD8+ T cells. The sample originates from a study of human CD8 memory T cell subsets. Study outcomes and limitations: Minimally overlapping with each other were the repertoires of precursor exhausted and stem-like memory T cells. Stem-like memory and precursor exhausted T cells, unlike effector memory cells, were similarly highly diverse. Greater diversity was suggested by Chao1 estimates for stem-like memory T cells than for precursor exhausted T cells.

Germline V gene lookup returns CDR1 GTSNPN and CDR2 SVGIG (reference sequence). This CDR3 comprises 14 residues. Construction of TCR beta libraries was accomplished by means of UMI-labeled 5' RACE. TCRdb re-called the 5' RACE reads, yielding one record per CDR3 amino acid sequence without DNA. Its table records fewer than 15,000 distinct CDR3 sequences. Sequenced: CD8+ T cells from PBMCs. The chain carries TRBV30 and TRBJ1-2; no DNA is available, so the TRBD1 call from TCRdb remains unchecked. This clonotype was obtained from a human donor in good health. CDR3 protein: CASQGGRTKYGYTF.